The TCR beta chain under discussion was sequenced for a study of cytomegalovirus exposure and HLA in healthy donors. A note on this clone: Its antigen remains unknown.

The CDR3 is made up of 13 amino acids. Germline V gene sequence: CDR1 SQVTM, CDR2 ANQGSEA. Trimming left V 3 bases short and J 2 bases short, with 9 bases between. Assay: immunoSEQ multiplex PCR; the TCRdb copy retains only in-frame clones and omits some. The profile covers 120,000 to 150,000 clones, with 87% appearing a single time and 4.5% to 5.5% taken by the ten largest. General study points: High specificity and sensitivity for cytomegalovirus status were reported for the classifier.

V usage is TRBV29-1 and J usage is TRBJ2-3; D is ambiguous. The sequenced sample consisted of PBMCs. The receptor's source is a man between 18 and 29 years old in good health and CMV-seropositive. CDR3 nucleotide sequence: TGCAGCGTTGAGGGCCAGAACACAGATACGCAGTATTTT. Translating it yields CSVEGQNTDTQYF.